Presented here are 20 T cell receptor beta chains from one specimen sequenced in a study of cytomegalovirus exposure and HLA in healthy donors (dated by TCRdb to about 2017). Library preparation was by the immunoSEQ multiplex PCR assay. The multiplex PCR relied on a mix of 60 forward primers for TCR Vbeta segments and 13 reverse primers for TCR Jbeta segments. TCRdb stores this immuneACCESS table with in-frame sequences only. Part of the clones is absent; in the studies checked, under half of the shortfall reflects unresolved V genes, and no reason is known for the rest. The sample records about 120,000 clones, 65% to 90% of which are singletons. The top ten clones comprise approximately 2.2% of the sample. The material sequenced was PBMCs. The source is a woman between 40 and 55 years old in good health and CMV-seronegative.

This clone was counted many times. The chain carries TRBV7-2 and TRBJ1-1, with 8 bases fitting TRBD1. After removal of 8 bases from V and 11 bases from J, the junction contained 10 bases not matched to a gene. The V gene's germline CDR1 is SGHTA and CDR2 FQGNSA. The CDR3 extends over 12 amino acids. CDR3 sequence: CASGHRTGRAFF. For the CDR3, the DNA is TGTGCCAGCGGACACCGGACAGGGCGCGCTTTCTTT.

The chain couples TRBV2 to TRBJ2-2, with D perhaps TRBD1 (5 bases). V was cut by 5 bases and J by 0 bases, with 16 bases left in between. The CDR3 spans 17 residues. Germline CDR1 SNHLY, CDR2 FYNNEI. The CDR3 region has the DNA TGTGCCAGCAGTTTTGCCCGGACACAACCGAACACCGGGGAGCTGTTTTTT. This sequence encodes CASSFARTQPNTGELFF.

V and J are TRBV27 and TRBJ2-1, with 10 bases lining up with TRBD1. The CDR3 has 14 amino acids. CDR1 is MNHEY, CDR2 SMNVEV, per germline (reference sequence). V shed 5 bases and J 8 bases; nucleotides not matched to a gene: 6. CDR3 residues: CASSRTGTGDEQFF. CDR3 bases: TGTGCCAGCAGTAGGACAGGGACAGGGGATGAGCAGTTCTTC.

J is TRBJ2-3 and V is TRBV2; 9 bases match TRBD1. Germline CDR1 reads SNHLY; CDR2 reads FYNNEI. V dropped 6 bases and J dropped 2; count of bases not matched to a gene: 6. The CDR3 is 15 residues long. CDR3 DNA sequence: TGTGCCAGCAGACCCACAGGGGGCAACACAGATACGCAGTATTTT. It codes for CASRPTGGNTDTQYF.

The rearrangement joins TRBV4-2 to TRBJ2-1; 9 bases align to TRBD2. The CDR3 contains 16 residues. The germline V gene has CDR1 LGHNA and CDR2 YNFKEQ. The V gene end was trimmed by 0 bases and the J gene end by 8 bases; junction bases not matched to a gene: 8. For the CDR3, the DNA is TGTGCCAGCAGCCAAGATTTCAGCGGGGGGTTGGATGAGCAGTTCTTC. As protein: CASSQDFSGGLDEQFF.

The chain links TRBV11-2 to TRBJ1-2, with D unclear. V was pared by 7 bases and J by 3 bases, with 15 bases between. Looked up from germline, CDR1 is SGHAT and CDR2 is FQNNGV. This CDR3 has 14 amino acids. CDR3 DNA: TGTGCCAGCACTGTGTTCGAGGGTTACTATGGCTACACCTTC. This gives the protein CASTVFEGYYGYTF.

This chain connects TRBV5-1 to TRBJ2-2, with 9 bases identical to TRBD2. The CDR3 has 19 amino acids. From germline, CDR1 is SGHRS and CDR2 YFSETQ. The J segment lost 5 bases and the V segment lost 4 bases, leaving 18 bases of the junction unmatched. The CDR3 DNA follows: TGCGCCAGCAGCCTGGACCTCCTGACTAGCGGAGGCGTAACCGGGGAGCTGTTTTTT. The encoded protein is CASSLDLLTSGGVTGELFF. Filled out from reference TRBV5-1 and TRBJ2-2, the complete variable domain reads KAGVTQTPRYLIKTRGQQVTLSCSPISGHRSVSWYQQTPGQGLQFLFEYFSETQRNKGNFPGRFSGRQFSNSRSEMNVSTLELGDSALYLCASSLDLLTSGGVTGELFFGEGSRLTVL.

The rearrangement links TRBV4-1 to TRBJ2-7, with a possible D match to TRBD2 (5 bases). The CDR3 has 13 amino acids. V lost 0 bases and J 6 bases, leaving 9 bases between the germline ends. CDR1 and CDR2 (germline): MGHRA, YSYEKL. For the CDR3, the DNA is TGCGCCAGCAGCCAAGATCGGGGAAGCGAGCAGTACTTC. Protein sequence: CASSQDRGSEQYF.

CDR3: CASSQGGTSGGPETQYF. The DNA for the CDR3 is TGCGCCAGCAGCCAAGGGGGGACTAGCGGGGGGCCAGAGACCCAGTACTTC. V usage is TRBV4-1 and J usage is TRBJ2-5, with TRBD2 identical over 15 bases. The CDR3 loop spans 17 amino acids. The J segment lost 4 bases and the V segment lost 1 base, leaving 4 bases of the junction unmatched. CDR1 is MGHRA and CDR2 is YSYEKL in the germline V gene.

This chain uses TRBV4-1 with TRBJ1-1, with 9 bases aligning to TRBD1. The germline gives CDR1 MGHRA, CDR2 YSYEKL. The V segment lost 3 bases and the J segment 4 bases; nucleotides outside the gene matches: 3. This CDR3 contains 14 residues. For the CDR3, the DNA is TGCGCCAGCAGCCAGGGACAGGGTTTCACTGAAGCTTTCTTT. Translating it yields CASSQGQGFTEAFF.

The genes are TRBV5-1 and TRBJ2-2; D unresolved. CDR1 SGHRS and CDR2 YFSETQ come from the germline V gene. This CDR3 contains 16 residues. V was pared by 2 bases and J by 4 bases, with 15 bases between. CDR3 sequence reads: CASSFGSARGTGELFF. For the CDR3, the DNA is TGCGCCAGCAGCTTTGGGTCGGCCCGCGGCACCGGGGAGCTGTTTTTT.

The chain employs TRBV5-4 and TRBJ2-1, with a weak D call TRBD2 (5 bases). In germline, CDR1 is SGHNT, CDR2 YYREEE (reference sequence). The CDR3 is made up of 18 amino acids. Trimming pared 2 bases from V and 4 bases from J, leaving 22 bases between. The DNA of the CDR3 is TGTGCCAGCAGCTTTCCCGGGGTGAGGAACCGTGATTACAATGAGCAGTTCTTC. Translated: CASSFPGVRNRDYNEQFF.

Concerning this clone: A junction boundary mismatches the germline segment, possibly from a read error. The chain has TRBV7-9 and TRBJ1-1; D not certain. Germline V gene lookup returns CDR1 SEHNR and CDR2 FQNEAQ (reference sequence). The CDR3 has 13 amino acids. For the CDR3, the DNA is TGTGCCGGCAGCCGGGAGACAAGCACTGAAGCTTTCTTT. Translation: CAGSRETSTEAFF.

The chain is built from TRBV29-1 and TRBJ1-2, with D possibly being TRBD1 (5 bases). V lost 7 bases and J 6 bases, leaving 15 bases between the germline ends. CDR1 is SQVTM and CDR2 is ANQGSEA in the germline V gene. This CDR3 has 12 residues. In nucleotides, the CDR3 is TGCAGCGCATTTCTACAGGCTGATGGCTACACCTTC. This codes for CSAFLQADGYTF.

The chain joins TRBV28 to TRBJ1-5; TRBD1 matches at 9 bases. This CDR3 spans 16 amino acids. Losses at the gene ends were 6 bases for V and 0 bases for J; bases not matched to a gene: 6. The germline V gene has CDR1 MDHEN and CDR2 SYDVKM. As DNA, the CDR3 is TGTGCCAGCAGGCACTCGGGACAGGGTAGCAATCAGCCCCAGCATTTT. Translated, it gives CASRHSGQGSNQPQHF.

This clone appeared a single time. The chain links TRBV7-9 to TRBJ2-5; perhaps TRBD2 as D (6 bases). The CDR3 runs to 14 residues. V dropped 8 bases and J dropped 2 bases, with 15 bases sitting between them. CDR1 and CDR2 (germline): SEHNR, FQNEAQ (reference sequence). The CDR3 DNA reads as TGTGCCAGCGGCCAACTAGCCGGTCAAGAGACCCAGTACTTC. This encodes CASGQLAGQETQYF.

This clone has only one observation. V gene TRBV27 combines with J gene TRBJ1-2, with a possible D match to TRBD1 (6 bases). V lost 5 bases and J lost 5, with 15 bases in between. Per the germline V gene, CDR1 is MNHEY and CDR2 is SMNVEV (reference sequence). The CDR3 consists of 14 residues. The CDR3 DNA is TGTGCCAGCAGTGCTGCCACAGGGATTTATGGCTACACCTTC. Amino acid sequence: CASSAATGIYGYTF.

The rearrangement joins TRBV6-5 to TRBJ2-3; 9 positions agree with TRBD2. CDR1 MNHEY and CDR2 SVGAGI come from the germline V gene. J was trimmed by 5 bases and V by 6 bases; bases with no gene match: 6. This CDR3 region has 14 residues. The CDR3, as DNA: TGTGCCAGCAGGCGGACTAGCGCTTTAGATACGCAGTATTTT. Its protein is CASRRTSALDTQYF.

The chain is built from TRBV7-9 and TRBJ2-3; TRBD2 aligns across 9 bases. Germline trimming cut 6 bases from V and 8 bases from J; bases unmatched to any gene: 18. Germline V gene data show CDR1 as SEHNR and CDR2 as FQNEAQ (reference sequence). This CDR3 has 17 amino acids. The CDR3 reads CASSYRGGGDIVGTQYF. CDR3 bases: TGTGCCAGCAGTTACCGCGGCGGGGGGGATATCGTGGGTACGCAGTATTTT. The entire variable domain, with the rest obtained from reference TRBV7-9 and TRBJ2-3, is as follows: DTGVSQNPRHKITKRGQNVTFRCDPISEHNRLYWYRQTLGQGPEFLTYFQNEAQLEKSRLLSDRFSAERPKGSFSTLEIQRTEQGDSAMYLCASSYRGGGDIVGTQYFGPGTRLTVL.

The rearrangement links TRBV7-8 to TRBJ1-2; 10 positions agree with TRBD1. The CDR3 is 15 amino acids. Germline trimming cut 8 bases from V and 4 bases from J; bases unmatched to any gene: 10. CDR1 and CDR2 from the germline V gene are SGHVS and FQNEAQ. The CDR3 coding sequence is TGTGCCAGCGGACAAGACAGGGGGCGCGGCTATGGCTACACCTTC. This encodes CASGQDRGRGYGYTF.